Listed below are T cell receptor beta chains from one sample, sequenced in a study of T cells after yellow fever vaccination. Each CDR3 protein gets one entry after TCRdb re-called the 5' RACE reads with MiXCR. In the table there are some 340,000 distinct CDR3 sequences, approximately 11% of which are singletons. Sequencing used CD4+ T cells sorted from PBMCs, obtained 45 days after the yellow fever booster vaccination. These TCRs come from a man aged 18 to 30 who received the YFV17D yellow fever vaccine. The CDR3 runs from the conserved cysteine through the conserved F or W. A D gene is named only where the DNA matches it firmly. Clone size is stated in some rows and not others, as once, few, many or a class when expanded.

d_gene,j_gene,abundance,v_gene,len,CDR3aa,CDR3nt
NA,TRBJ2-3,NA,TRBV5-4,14,CASSLAGDSDTQYF,TGTGCCAGCAGCTTGGCGGGGGATTCAGATACGCAGTATTTT
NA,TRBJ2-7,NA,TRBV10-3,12,CAIGTRFYEQYF,TGTGCCATCGGGACTCGTTTTTACGAGCAGTACTTC
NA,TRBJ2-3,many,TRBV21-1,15,CASSIGDTSTDTQYF,TGTGCCAGCAGCATAGGAGACACCAGCACAGATACGCAGTATTTT
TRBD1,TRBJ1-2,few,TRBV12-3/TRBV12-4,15,CASSPRQGRGYGYTF,TGTGCCAGCAGCCCGAGACAGGGGAGGGGCTATGGCTACACCTTC
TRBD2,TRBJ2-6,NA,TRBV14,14,CASQRDSGANVLTF,TGTGCCAGCCAGCGGGACTCTGGGGCCAACGTCCTGACTTTC
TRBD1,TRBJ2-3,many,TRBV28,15,CASSFRGLAGDTQYF,TGTGCCAGCAGTTTTAGGGGGCTAGCTGGGGATACGCAGTATTTT
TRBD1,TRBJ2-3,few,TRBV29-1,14,CSVRQGALTDTQYF,TGCAGCGTCCGACAGGGGGCCCTCACAGATACGCAGTATTTT
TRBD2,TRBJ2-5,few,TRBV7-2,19,CASSFAGLAGGYKRGTQYF,TGTGCCAGCAGCTTCGCGGGACTAGCGGGGGGATACAAGAGAGGGACCCAGTACTTC
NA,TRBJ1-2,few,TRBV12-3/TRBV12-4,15,CASSRMVVENYGYTF,TGTGCCAGCTCCCGGATGGTTGTAGAGAACTATGGCTACACCTTC
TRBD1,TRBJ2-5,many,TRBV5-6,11,CASSYRGTQYF,TGTGCCAGCAGCTACAGGGGGACCCAGTACTTC
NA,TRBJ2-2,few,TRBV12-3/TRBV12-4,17,CASTLVEGRSNTGELFF,TGTGCCAGCACCCTCGTTGAGGGCCGATCGAACACCGGGGAGCTGTTTTTT
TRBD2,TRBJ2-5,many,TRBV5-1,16,CASSRLAGGLQETQYF,TGCGCCAGCAGCAGACTAGCGGGGGGCCTCCAAGAGACCCAGTACTTC
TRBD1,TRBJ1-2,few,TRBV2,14,CASVRTGLNYGYTF,TGTGCCAGCGTCCGGACAGGGTTAAACTATGGCTACACCTTC
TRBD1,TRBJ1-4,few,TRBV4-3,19,CASSLRTGGLVATNEKLFF,TGCGCCAGCAGCCTACGGACAGGGGGATTAGTTGCAACTAATGAAAAACTGTTTTTT
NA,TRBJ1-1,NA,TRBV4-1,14,CASSPYQRNTEAFF,TGCGCCAGCAGCCCGTACCAGCGGAACACTGAAGCTTTCTTT
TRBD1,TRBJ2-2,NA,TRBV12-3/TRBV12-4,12,CASSQGARELFF,TGTGCCAGCAGCCAGGGGGCCAGGGAGCTGTTTTTT
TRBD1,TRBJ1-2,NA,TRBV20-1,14,CSATHRGQVYGYTF,TGCAGTGCTACCCACAGGGGGCAGGTCTATGGCTACACCTTC
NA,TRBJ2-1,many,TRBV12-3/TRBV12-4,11,CASSLRSEQFF,TGTGCCAGCAGTTTGAGGAGTGAGCAGTTCTTC
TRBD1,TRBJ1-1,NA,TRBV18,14,CASTGQGENTEAFF,TGTGCCAGCACCGGACAGGGCGAGAACACTGAAGCTTTCTTT
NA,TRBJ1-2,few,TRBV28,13,CASTLAADYGYTF,TGTGCCAGCACCTTAGCGGCGGATTATGGCTACACCTTC
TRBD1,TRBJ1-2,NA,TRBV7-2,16,CASSRPGTGGFYGYTF,TGTGCCAGCAGCCGACCCGGGACAGGGGGCTTCTATGGCTACACCTTC
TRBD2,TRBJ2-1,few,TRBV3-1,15,CASSLASGVHNEQFF,TGTGCCAGCAGCCTCGCTAGCGGGGTCCACAATGAGCAGTTCTTC
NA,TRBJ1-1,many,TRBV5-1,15,CASSLVPEGGTEAFF,TGCGCCAGCAGCTTGGTCCCCGAGGGGGGCACTGAAGCTTTCTTT
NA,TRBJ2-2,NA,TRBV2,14,CASRELGGTGELFF,TGTGCCAGCAGGGAGTTGGGCGGAACCGGGGAGCTGTTTTTT
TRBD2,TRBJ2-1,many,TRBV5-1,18,CASSLAGNSGDSYNEQFF,TGCGCCAGCAGCTTGGCCGGTAATAGCGGGGACTCCTACAATGAGCAGTTCTTC
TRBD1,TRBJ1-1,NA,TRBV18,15,CASSPLGQGLAEAFF,TGTGCCAGCTCACCATTGGGACAGGGGCTTGCTGAAGCTTTCTTT
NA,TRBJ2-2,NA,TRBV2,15,CASKQGIANTGELFF,TGTGCCAGCAAACAGGGCATCGCGAACACCGGGGAGCTGTTTTTT
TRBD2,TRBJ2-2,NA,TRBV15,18,CASSRDTGLAGDTGELFF,TGTGCCTCCAGCAGAGATACGGGACTAGCGGGAGACACCGGGGAGCTGTTTTTT
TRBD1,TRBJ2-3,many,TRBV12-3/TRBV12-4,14,CASSLGTVTDTQYF,TGTGCCAGCAGCCTCGGGACAGTCACAGATACGCAGTATTTT
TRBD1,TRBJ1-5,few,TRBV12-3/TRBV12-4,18,CASSPTRDRGYSNQPQHF,TGTGCCAGCAGCCCAACTCGGGACAGGGGATATAGCAATCAGCCCCAGCATTTT
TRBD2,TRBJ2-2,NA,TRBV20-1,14,CSASDGGYTGELFF,TGCAGTGCTAGCGACGGGGGGTACACCGGGGAGCTGTTTTTT
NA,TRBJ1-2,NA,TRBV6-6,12,CASAPGGGGYTF,TGTGCCAGCGCCCCGGGAGGGGGAGGCTACACCTTC
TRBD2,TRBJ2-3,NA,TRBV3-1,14,CASSQGASGGSQYF,TGTGCCAGCAGCCAAGGGGCTAGCGGGGGGTCTCAGTATTTT
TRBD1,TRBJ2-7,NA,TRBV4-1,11,CASSRQGEQYF,TGCGCCAGCAGCCGACAGGGCGAGCAGTACTTC
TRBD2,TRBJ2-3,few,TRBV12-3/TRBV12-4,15,CASTLGLAASDTQYF,TGTGCCAGCACCTTGGGACTAGCGGCCTCAGATACGCAGTATTTT
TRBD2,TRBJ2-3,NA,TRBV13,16,CASSLTSGEFLDTQYF,TGTGCCAGCAGCTTAACTAGCGGGGAATTTTTAGATACGCAGTATTTT
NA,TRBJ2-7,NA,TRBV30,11,CAWSVGREQYF,TGTGCCTGGAGTGTTGGGCGTGAGCAGTACTTC
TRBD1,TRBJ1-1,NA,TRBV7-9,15,CASSPWDRKNTEAFF,TGTGCCAGCAGCCCCTGGGACAGGAAAAACACTGAAGCTTTCTTT
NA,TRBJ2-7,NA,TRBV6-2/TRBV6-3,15,CASSRIGARSYEQYF,TGTGCCAGCTCCCGCATAGGGGCCCGTTCCTACGAGCAGTACTTC
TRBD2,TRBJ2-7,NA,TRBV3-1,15,CASSQGTGGAHEQYF,TGTGCCAGCAGCCAAGGAACCGGGGGGGCCCACGAGCAGTACTTC
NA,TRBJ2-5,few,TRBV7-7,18,CASSLGIGQSSAQETQYF,TGTGCTAGCAGCTTAGGGATCGGACAGTCTTCGGCCCAAGAGACCCAGTACTTC
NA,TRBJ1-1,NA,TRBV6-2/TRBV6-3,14,CASTWGGQDTEAFF,TGTGCCAGCACCTGGGGGGGGCAAGACACTGAAGCTTTCTTT
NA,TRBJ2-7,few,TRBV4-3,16,CASSHSPAAARYEQYF,TGCGCCAGCAGCCACTCCCCGGCGGCCGCACGCTACGAGCAGTACTTC
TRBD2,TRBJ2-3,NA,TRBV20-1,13,CSARLAGIGTQYF,TGCAGTGCTAGACTAGCGGGTATTGGGACGCAGTATTTT
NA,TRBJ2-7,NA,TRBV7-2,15,CASSSAKLGSYEQYF,TGTGCCAGCAGTTCCGCTAAGTTGGGCTCCTACGAGCAGTACTTC
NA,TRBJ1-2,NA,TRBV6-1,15,CASSEKPATNYGYTF,TGTGCCAGCAGTGAAAAGCCAGCGACTAACTATGGCTACACCTTC
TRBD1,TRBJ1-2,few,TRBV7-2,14,CASSSRPGQSDYTF,TGTGCCAGCAGCTCCCGCCCGGGACAGAGTGACTACACCTTC
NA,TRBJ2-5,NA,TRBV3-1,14,CASSPSGLQETQYF,TGTGCCAGCAGCCCCTCGGGACTCCAAGAGACCCAGTACTTC
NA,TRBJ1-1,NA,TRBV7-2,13,CASSSRQSEEAFF,TGTGCCAGCAGCTCCCGACAGAGCGAAGAAGCTTTCTTT
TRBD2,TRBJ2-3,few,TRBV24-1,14,CATGSGAGTDTQYF,TGTGCCACGGGTAGCGGGGCTGGCACAGATACGCAGTATTTT
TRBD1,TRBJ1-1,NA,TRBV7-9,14,CASSPGTGTTEAFF,TGTGCCAGCAGCCCCGGGACAGGGACCACTGAAGCTTTCTTT
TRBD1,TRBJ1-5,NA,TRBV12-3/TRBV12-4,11,CASRGQGIQHF,TGTGCCAGCAGGGGACAGGGGATCCAGCATTTT
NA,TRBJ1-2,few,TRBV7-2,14,CASSVWGSNYGYTF,TGTGCCAGCAGTGTGTGGGGTTCAAACTATGGCTACACCTTC
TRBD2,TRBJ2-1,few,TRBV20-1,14,CSADTSGGYNEQFF,TGCAGTGCAGATACTAGCGGGGGGTACAATGAGCAGTTCTTC
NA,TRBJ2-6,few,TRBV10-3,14,CAIRQGSGANVLTF,TGTGCCATCCGCCAGGGCTCTGGGGCCAACGTCCTGACTTTC
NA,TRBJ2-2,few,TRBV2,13,CASSPRYTGELFF,TGTGCCAGCAGTCCCAGATACACCGGGGAGCTGTTTTTT
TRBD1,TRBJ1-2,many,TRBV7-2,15,CASSWPPGQGRGYTF,TGTGCCAGCAGCTGGCCGCCGGGACAGGGCCGCGGCTACACCTTC
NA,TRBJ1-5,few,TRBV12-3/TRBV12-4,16,CASSVRLDYSNQPQHF,TGTGCCAGCAGTGTCCGGTTGGACTATAGCAATCAGCCCCAGCATTTT
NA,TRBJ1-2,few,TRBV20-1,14,CSVAPGGGLHGYTF,TGCAGTGTTGCGCCCGGGGGGGGTCTCCATGGCTACACCTTC